This paragraph covers one TCR beta chain sequence. Its matching antigen is unknown. V shed 4 bases and J shed 2 bases, with 15 bases lying between them. The length of the CDR3 is 15 residues. Germline lookup yields CDR1 LGHDT and CDR2 YNNKEL (reference sequence). Clones were sequenced by immunoSEQ multiplex PCR, and TCRdb holds only the in-frame ones, with some missing. The sample includes more than 150,000 clones, around 92% seen only once; the top ten take about 10%. This sample stems from a study of T cell responses to AZD1222 COVID-19 vaccine. The wider study: Analyses pooled second doses at about 4 or about 12 weeks.

Notes on the study in general: Increased Spike-specific TCR breadth and depth were observed after two AZD1222 doses. Donors were largely white British and mainly female; clonal diversity was possibly underestimated. Researchers took repertoire samples only after the peak T cell response had come.

The chain joins TRBV3-1 (or the pseudogene TRBV3-2) to TRBJ2-7; D may be TRBD2 (6 bases). The clonotype originates from an adult in good health. Sequencing used peripheral blood, obtained on day 0 of AZD1222 vaccination. The CDR3 bases are TGTGCCAGCAGCCCCCTTATGGGAGGTCCCTACGAGCAGTACTTC. Its translation: CASSPLMGGPYEQYF.